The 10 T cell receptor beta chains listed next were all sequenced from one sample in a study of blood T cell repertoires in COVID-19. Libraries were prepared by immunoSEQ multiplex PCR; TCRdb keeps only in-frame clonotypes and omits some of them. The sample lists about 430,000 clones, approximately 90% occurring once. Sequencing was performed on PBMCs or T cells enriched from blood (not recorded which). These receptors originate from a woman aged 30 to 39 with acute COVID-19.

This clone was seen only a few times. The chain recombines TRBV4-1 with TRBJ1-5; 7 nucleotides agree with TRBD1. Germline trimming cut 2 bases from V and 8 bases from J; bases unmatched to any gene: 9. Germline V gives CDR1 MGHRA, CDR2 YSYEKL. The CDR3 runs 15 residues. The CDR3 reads CASSQIDRVYEPQHF. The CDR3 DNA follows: TGCGCCAGCAGCCAAATAGACAGGGTTTATGAGCCCCAGCATTTT.

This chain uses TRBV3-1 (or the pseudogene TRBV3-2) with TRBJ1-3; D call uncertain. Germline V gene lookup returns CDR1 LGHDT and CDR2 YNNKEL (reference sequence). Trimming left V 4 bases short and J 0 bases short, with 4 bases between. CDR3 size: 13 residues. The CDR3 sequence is CASSPPSGNTIYF. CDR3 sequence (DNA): TGTGCCAGCAGCCCTCCCTCTGGAAACACCATATATTTT.

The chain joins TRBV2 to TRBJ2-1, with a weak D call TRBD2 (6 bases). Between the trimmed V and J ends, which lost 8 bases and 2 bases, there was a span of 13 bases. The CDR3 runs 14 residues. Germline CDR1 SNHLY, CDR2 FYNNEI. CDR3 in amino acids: CASGGRNPYNEQFF. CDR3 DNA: TGTGCCAGCGGAGGGCGAAATCCCTACAATGAGCAGTTCTTC.

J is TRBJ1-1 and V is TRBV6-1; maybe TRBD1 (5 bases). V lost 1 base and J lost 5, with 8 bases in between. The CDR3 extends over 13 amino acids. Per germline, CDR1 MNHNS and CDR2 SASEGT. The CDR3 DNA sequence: TGTGCCAGCAGTGAAGTGGAGGGGACTGAAGCTTTCTTT. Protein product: CASSEVEGTEAFF.

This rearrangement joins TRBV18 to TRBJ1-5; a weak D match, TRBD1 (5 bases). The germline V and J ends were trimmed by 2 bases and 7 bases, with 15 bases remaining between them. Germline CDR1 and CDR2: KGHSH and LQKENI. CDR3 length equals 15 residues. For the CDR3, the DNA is TGTGCCAGCTCACCAGCGAACCAATGGGGCCAGCCCCAGCATTTT. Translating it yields CASSPANQWGQPQHF.

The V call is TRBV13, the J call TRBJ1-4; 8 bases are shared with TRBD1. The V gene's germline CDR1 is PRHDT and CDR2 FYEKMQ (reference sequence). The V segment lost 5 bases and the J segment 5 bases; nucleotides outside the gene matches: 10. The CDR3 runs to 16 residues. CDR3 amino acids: CASSGRPGQANEKLFF. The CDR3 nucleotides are TGTGCCAGCAGCGGAAGGCCGGGACAGGCGAATGAAAAACTGTTTTTT.

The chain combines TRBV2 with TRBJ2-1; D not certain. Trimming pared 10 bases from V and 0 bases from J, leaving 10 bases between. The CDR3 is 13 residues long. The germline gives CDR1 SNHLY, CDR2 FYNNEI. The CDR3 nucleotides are TGTGCCACCGCCCCGAGCTCCTACAATGAGCAGTTCTTC. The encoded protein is CATAPSSYNEQFF.

DNA of the CDR3: TGTGCCAGCTCACCGGGACTAGCATCCTACGAGCAGTACTTC. This codes for CASSPGLASYEQYF. The V call is TRBV18, the J call TRBJ2-7; 9 bases are shared with TRBD2. Germline V gene data show CDR1 as KGHSH and CDR2 as LQKENI. After removal of 3 bases from V and 1 base from J, the junction contained 1 base not matched to a gene. The CDR3 spans 14 residues. The whole variable domain, remainder taken from reference TRBV18 and TRBJ2-7, is NAGVMQNPRHLVRRRGQEARLRCSPMKGHSHVYWYRQLPEEGLKFMVYLQKENIIDESGMPKERFSAEFPKEGPSILRIQQVVRGDSAAYFCASSPGLASYEQYFGPGTRLTVT.

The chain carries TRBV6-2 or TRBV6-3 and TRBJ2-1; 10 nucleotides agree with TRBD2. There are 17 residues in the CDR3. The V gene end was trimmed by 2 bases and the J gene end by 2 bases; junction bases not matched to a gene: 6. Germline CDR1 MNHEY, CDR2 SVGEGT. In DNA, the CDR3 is TGTGCCAGCAGTTACCCCCCGGGACTAGCGACCTACAATGAGCAGTTCTTC. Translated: CASSYPPGLATYNEQFF.

Here the CDR3 reads CSVTRDKKLFF. The CDR3 bases are TGCAGCGTGACAAGAGATAAAAAACTGTTTTTT. The chain has TRBV29-1 and TRBJ1-4; D gene unclear. The germline V gene encodes CDR1 SQVTM and CDR2 ANQGSEA. V lost 6 bases, J lost 9 bases, and 11 bases lay in between. This CDR3 contains 11 residues.